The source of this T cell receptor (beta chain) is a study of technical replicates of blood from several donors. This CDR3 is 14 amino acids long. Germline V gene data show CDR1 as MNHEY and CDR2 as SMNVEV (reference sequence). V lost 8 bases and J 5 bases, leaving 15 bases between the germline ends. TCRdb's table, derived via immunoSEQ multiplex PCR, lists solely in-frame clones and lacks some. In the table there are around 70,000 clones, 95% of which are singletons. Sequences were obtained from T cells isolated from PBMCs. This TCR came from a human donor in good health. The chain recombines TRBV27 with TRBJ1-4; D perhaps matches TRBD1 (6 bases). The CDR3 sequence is CASSLDRLNEKLFF. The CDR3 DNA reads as TGTGCCAGCTCTCTCGACAGGCTCAATGAAAAACTGTTTTTT.